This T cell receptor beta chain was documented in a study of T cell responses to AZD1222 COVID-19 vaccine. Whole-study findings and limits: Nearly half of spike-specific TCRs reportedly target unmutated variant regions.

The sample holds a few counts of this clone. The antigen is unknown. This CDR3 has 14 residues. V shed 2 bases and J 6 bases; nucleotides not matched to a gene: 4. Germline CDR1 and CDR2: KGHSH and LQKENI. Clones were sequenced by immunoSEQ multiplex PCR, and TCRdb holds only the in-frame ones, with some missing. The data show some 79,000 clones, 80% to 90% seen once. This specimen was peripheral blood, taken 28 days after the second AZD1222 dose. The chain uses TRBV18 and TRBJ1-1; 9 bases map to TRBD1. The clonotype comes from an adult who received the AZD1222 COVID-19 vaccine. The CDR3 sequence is CASSPGTGQSEAFF. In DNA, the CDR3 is TGTGCCAGCTCACCAGGGACAGGGCAGTCTGAAGCTTTCTTT.